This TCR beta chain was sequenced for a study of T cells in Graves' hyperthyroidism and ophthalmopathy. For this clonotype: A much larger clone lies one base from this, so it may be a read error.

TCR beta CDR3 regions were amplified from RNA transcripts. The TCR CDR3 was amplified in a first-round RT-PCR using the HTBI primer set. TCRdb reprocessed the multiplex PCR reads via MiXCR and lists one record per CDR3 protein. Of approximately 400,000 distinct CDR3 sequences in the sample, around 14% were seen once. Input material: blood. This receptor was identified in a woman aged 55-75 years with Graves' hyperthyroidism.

The DNA of the CDR3 is TGTGCCAGCAGTAGCCTGCGGGGGGGGAGTAAAGAGACCCATTACTTC. It is translated as CASSSLRGGSKETHYF. The chain recombines TRBV12-3 or TRBV12-4 with TRBJ2-5; 9 nucleotides line up with TRBD2. The CDR3 is 16 amino acids.